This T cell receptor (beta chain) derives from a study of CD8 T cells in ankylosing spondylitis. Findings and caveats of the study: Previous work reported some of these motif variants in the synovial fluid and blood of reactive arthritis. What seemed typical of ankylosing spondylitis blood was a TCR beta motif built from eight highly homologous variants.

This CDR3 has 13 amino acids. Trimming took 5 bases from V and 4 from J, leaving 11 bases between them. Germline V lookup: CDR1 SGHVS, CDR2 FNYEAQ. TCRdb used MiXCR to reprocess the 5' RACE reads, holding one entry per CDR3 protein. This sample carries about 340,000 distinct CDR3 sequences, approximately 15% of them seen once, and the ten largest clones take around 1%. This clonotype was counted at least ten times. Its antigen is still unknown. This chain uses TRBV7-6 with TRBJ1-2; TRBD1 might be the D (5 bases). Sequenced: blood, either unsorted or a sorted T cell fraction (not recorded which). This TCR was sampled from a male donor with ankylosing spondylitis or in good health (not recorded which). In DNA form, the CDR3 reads TGTGCCAGCAGCCCCGGGGGAGTCTATGGCTACACCTTC. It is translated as CASSPGGVYGYTF.